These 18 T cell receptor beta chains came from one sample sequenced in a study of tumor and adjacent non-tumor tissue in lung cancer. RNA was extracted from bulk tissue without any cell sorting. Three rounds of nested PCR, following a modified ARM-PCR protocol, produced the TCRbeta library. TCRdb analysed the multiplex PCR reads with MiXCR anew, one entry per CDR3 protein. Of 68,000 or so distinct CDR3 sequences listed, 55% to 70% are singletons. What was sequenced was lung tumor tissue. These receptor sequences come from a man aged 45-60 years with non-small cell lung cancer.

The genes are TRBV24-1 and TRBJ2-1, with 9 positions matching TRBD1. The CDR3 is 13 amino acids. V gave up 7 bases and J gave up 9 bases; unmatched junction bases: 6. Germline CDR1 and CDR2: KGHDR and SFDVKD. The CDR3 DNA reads TGTGCCACCAGCCGGGACAGGGTCGGTGAGCAGTTCTTC. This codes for CATSRDRVGEQFF.

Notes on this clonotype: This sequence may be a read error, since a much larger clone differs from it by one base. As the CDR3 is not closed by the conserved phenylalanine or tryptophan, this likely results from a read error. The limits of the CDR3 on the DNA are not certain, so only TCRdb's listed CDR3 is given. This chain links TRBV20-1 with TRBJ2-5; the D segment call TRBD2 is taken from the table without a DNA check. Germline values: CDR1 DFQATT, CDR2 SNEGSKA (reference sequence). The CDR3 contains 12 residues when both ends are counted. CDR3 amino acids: CSARTSTGFENL.

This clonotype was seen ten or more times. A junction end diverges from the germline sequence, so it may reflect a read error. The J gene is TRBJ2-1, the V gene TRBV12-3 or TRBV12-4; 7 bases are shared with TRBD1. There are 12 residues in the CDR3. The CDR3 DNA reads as TGTGCCAGCACCTCGGTCCCGGGACAGTGGCTCTTC. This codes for CASTSVPGQWLF.

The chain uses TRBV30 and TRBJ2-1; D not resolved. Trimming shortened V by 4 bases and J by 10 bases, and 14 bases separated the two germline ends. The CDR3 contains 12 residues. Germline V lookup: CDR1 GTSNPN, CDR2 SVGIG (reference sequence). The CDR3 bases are TGTGCCTGGACCGTTGGCTCTGGAGAGCAGTTCTTC. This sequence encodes CAWTVGSGEQFF.

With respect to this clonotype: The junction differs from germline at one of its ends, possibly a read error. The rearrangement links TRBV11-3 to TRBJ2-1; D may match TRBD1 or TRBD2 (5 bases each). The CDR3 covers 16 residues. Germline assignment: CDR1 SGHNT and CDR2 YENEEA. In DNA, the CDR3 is TGTGTCAGCAACTACGCCAACGGGGCACAGTACAATGAGCAGTTCTTC. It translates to CVSNYANGAQYNEQFF.

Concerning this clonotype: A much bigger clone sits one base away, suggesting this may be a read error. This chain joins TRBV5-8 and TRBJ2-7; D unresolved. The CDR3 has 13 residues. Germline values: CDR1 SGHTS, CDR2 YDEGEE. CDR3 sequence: CASCLVGIYEQYF. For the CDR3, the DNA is TGTGCCAGCTGCTTGGTTGGGATCTACGAGCAGTACTTC.

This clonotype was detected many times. CDR3 in amino acids: CASSVTGTGRDEQYF. DNA for the CDR3: TGTGCCAGCAGTGTTACCGGGACAGGGAGGGACGAGCAGTACTTC. This chain uses TRBV28 with TRBJ2-7, with 9 positions matching TRBD1. There are 15 residues in the CDR3. The junction had 10 bases not matched to a gene; V was cut back by 5 bases and J by 5 bases. The V gene's germline CDR1 is MDHEN and CDR2 SYDVKM.

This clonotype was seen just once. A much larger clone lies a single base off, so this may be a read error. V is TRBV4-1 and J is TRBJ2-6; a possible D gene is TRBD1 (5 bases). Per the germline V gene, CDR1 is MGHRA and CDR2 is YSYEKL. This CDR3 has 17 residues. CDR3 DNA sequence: TGCGCCAGCAGCCAAGATTTTCAGACTTCTGGGGCCAACGTCCCGACTTTC. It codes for CASSQDFQTSGANVPTF.

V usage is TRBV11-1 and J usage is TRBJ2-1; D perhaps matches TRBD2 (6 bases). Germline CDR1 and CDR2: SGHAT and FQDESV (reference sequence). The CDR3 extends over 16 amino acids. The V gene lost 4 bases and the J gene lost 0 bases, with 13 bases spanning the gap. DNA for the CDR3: TGTGCCAGCAGCTCCCGGGGAGGTTGCTCCTACAATGAGCAGTTCTTC. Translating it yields CASSSRGGCSYNEQFF.

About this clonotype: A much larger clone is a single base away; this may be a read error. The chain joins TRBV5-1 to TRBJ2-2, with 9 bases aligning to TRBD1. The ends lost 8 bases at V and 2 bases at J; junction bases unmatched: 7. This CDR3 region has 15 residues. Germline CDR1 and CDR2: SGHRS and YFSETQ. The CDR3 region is CARSPGQGNTGELFF. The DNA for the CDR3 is TGCGCCAGGAGCCCGGGACAGGGAAACACCGGGGAGCTGTTTTTT.

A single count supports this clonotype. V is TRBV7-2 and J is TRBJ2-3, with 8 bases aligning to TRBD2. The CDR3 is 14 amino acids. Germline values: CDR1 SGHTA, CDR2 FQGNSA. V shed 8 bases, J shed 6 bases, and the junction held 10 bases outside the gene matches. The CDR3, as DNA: TGTGCCAGCGGAGCGGGGGTTCTATCGGATACGCAGTATTTT. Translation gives CASGAGVLSDTQYF.

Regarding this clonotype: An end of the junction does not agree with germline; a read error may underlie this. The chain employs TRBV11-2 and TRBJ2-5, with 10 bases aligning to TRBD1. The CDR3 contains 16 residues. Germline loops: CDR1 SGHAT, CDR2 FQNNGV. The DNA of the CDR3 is TGTGCCAGCAGCCGCCCGGGACAGGGGATGACGGGGACCCAATACTTC. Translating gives CASSRPGQGMTGTQYF.

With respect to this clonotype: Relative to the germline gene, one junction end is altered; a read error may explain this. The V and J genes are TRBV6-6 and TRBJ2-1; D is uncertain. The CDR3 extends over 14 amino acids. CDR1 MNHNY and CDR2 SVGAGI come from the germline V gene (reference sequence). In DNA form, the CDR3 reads TGTGTCAGCAGTTACGAACATTCTCCGCGACGGGAGTTCTTC. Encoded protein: CVSSYEHSPRREFF.

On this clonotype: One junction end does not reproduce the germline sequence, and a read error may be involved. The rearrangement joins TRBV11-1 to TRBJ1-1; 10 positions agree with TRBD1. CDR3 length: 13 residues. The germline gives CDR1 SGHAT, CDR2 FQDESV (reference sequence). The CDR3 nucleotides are TGTGCCAACAACTCGACAGGGGGCCTTGAAGCTCTCTTT. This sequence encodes CANNSTGGLEALF.

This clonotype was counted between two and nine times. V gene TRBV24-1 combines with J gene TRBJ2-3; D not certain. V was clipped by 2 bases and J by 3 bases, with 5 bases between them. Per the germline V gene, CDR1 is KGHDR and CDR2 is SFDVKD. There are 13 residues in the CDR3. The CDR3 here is CATSDSTTDTQYF. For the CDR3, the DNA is TGTGCCACCAGTGATTCCACGACAGATACGCAGTATTTT.

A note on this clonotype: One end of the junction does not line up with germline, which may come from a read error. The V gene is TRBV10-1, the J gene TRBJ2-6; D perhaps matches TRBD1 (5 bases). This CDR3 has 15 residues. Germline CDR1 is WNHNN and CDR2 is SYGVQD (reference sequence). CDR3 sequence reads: CVSSAGHAGANVLTF. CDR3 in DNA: TGCGTCAGCAGTGCAGGGCATGCGGGGGCCAACGTCCTGACTTTC.

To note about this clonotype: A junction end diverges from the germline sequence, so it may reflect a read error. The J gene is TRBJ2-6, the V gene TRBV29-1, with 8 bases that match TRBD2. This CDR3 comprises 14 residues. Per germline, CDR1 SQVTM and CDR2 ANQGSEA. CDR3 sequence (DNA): TGCAGCGTCGGAGAACACGGGGGGGCCAACTTCCTGACTTTC. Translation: CSVGEHGGANFLTF.

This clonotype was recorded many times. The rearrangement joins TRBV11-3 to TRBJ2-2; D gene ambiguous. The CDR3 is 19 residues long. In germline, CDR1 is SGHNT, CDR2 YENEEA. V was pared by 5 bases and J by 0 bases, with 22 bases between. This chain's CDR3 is CASSRGLTDIYANTGELFF. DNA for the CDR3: TGTGCCAGCAGCCGCGGATTAACCGATATATACGCGAACACCGGGGAGCTGTTTTTT.